Sequencing of this T cell receptor beta chain was carried out in a study of control samples from healthy donors and cancer patients. Profiled with immunoSEQ multiplex PCR; TCRdb holds only in-frame clones, not every one. This table holds approximately 70,000 clones, approximately 86% found once. Germline V lookup: CDR1 SGHRS, CDR2 YFSETQ. This CDR3 is 14 amino acids long. Trimming cost V 4 bases and J 7 bases; bases outside gene matches: 9. The receptor was derived from a man aged 55 to 70 in good health. The chain carries TRBV5-1 and TRBJ1-2; 8 bases fit TRBD1. Sequenced sample: blood. Here the CDR3 reads CASSMGQALSGYTF. DNA for the CDR3: TGCGCCAGCAGCATGGGACAGGCGTTATCTGGCTACACCTTC.